This is a list of T cell receptor beta chains from one sample in a study of spatial heterogeneity in lung cancer. TCRdb reprocessed the 5' RACE reads with MiXCR, giving one entry per CDR3 protein. The profile covers about 820 distinct CDR3 sequences, with 6.7% appearing a single time and about 29% taken by the ten largest. The sequences come from lung tumor tissue, collected at surgery. Receptors originate from a female donor with early-stage non-small cell lung cancer. The CDR3 runs from the conserved cysteine through the conserved F or W. Fields, in order: CDR3 protein, CDR3 DNA, V gene, D gene, J gene, clone size. The D gene is left open where the match is weak. The size field is filled for only some rows; it gives once, few, many or a size class.

cdr3_aa: CASKLAGTTDTQYF
cdr3_nt: TGTGCCAGCAAACTAGCGGGAACCACAGATACGCAGTATTTT
v_call: TRBV7-6
d_call: TRBD2
j_call: TRBJ2-3
clone_size: large

cdr3_aa: CASSLAQAQGSPLHF
cdr3_nt: TGTGCCAGCAGCTTGGCCCAAGCCCAGGGTTCACCCCTCCACTTT
v_call: TRBV5-4
d_call: -
j_call: TRBJ1-6
clone_size: large

cdr3_aa: CASSSGLATDTQYF
cdr3_nt: TGTGCCAGCAGCTCCGGACTAGCTACAGATACGCAGTATTTT
v_call: TRBV7-3
d_call: TRBD2
j_call: TRBJ2-3
clone_size: hyperexpanded

cdr3_aa: CASSLAEAGVLNEQYF
cdr3_nt: TGTGCCAGCAGCTTAGCCGAGGCGGGAGTTCTCAACGAGCAGTACTTC
v_call: TRBV11-2
d_call: TRBD2
j_call: TRBJ2-7
clone_size: large

cdr3_aa: CASSSIHSGGELFF
cdr3_nt: TGTGCCAGCAGTTCTATCCACTCAGGCGGGGAGCTGTTTTTT
v_call: TRBV27
d_call: -
j_call: TRBJ2-2
clone_size: -

cdr3_aa: CASGDSTGTEAFF
cdr3_nt: TGTGCCAGCGGGGACTCGACAGGCACTGAAGCTTTCTTT
v_call: TRBV12-3/TRBV12-4
d_call: -
j_call: TRBJ1-1
clone_size: medium-sized

cdr3_aa: CASSLGAGDEQYF
cdr3_nt: TGTGCCAGCAGCTTAGGGGCAGGGGACGAGCAGTACTTC
v_call: TRBV7-2
d_call: -
j_call: TRBJ2-7
clone_size: large

cdr3_aa: CASSSQGNQETQYF
cdr3_nt: TGTGCCAGCTCAAGCCAGGGCAACCAAGAGACCCAGTACTTC
v_call: TRBV18
d_call: -
j_call: TRBJ2-5
clone_size: large

cdr3_aa: CASSNRDGLYKLFF
cdr3_nt: TGTGCCAGCAGTAACCGGGACGGTCTGTACAAACTGTTTTTT
v_call: TRBV3-1
d_call: -
j_call: TRBJ1-4
clone_size: few

cdr3_aa: CASRLLAGGYNEQFF
cdr3_nt: TGTGCCAGCAGGCTACTAGCGGGGGGCTACAATGAGCAGTTCTTC
v_call: TRBV7-8
d_call: TRBD2
j_call: TRBJ2-1
clone_size: large

cdr3_aa: CASSGRDRVYEQYF
cdr3_nt: TGCGCCAGCAGCGGCCGGGACAGGGTTTACGAGCAGTACTTC
v_call: TRBV10-1
d_call: TRBD1
j_call: TRBJ2-7
clone_size: medium-sized

cdr3_aa: CDSRETGAGQETQYF
cdr3_nt: TGTGACAGCCGCGAGACAGGGGCAGGCCAAGAGACCCAGTACTTC
v_call: TRBV6-2/TRBV6-3
d_call: TRBD1
j_call: TRBJ2-5
clone_size: -

cdr3_aa: CASSFGHSSYNSPLHF
cdr3_nt: TGTGCCAGCAGCTTCGGACACAGCTCCTATAATTCACCCCTCCACTTT
v_call: TRBV11-2
d_call: -
j_call: TRBJ1-6
clone_size: large

cdr3_aa: CASSLEVRDSPLHF
cdr3_nt: TGTGCCAGCAGCTTGGAGGTCAGAGATTCACCCCTCCACTTT
v_call: TRBV5-4
d_call: -
j_call: TRBJ1-6
clone_size: medium-sized

cdr3_aa: CASSPRGSDNQPQHF
cdr3_nt: TGTGCCAGCAGTCCCAGGGGAAGTGACAATCAGCCCCAGCATTTT
v_call: TRBV6-1
d_call: -
j_call: TRBJ1-5
clone_size: medium-sized

cdr3_aa: CSASPGLAGGNTDTQYF
cdr3_nt: TGCAGTGCTAGCCCGGGACTAGCGGGGGGAAACACAGATACGCAGTATTTT
v_call: TRBV20-1
d_call: TRBD2
j_call: TRBJ2-3
clone_size: many

cdr3_aa: CASAGDRRKETQYF
cdr3_nt: TGTGCCAGCGCCGGGGACAGACGAAAAGAGACCCAGTACTTC
v_call: TRBV5-4
d_call: TRBD1
j_call: TRBJ2-5
clone_size: -

cdr3_aa: CASSAGTSRETQYF
cdr3_nt: TGTGCCAGCAGTGCCGGGACTAGCAGGGAGACCCAGTACTTC
v_call: TRBV6-1
d_call: TRBD2
j_call: TRBJ2-5
clone_size: medium-sized

cdr3_aa: CASGLGLGVRRSGAQFF
cdr3_nt: TGTGCTAGTGGTTTGGGCCTCGGGGTAAGACGATCTGGGGCCCAGTTCTTC
v_call: TRBV12-5
d_call: -
j_call: TRBJ2-1
clone_size: large

cdr3_aa: CASSREWQETQYF
cdr3_nt: TGTGCCAGTAGCCGGGAGTGGCAAGAGACCCAGTACTTC
v_call: TRBV19
d_call: -
j_call: TRBJ2-5
clone_size: medium-sized

cdr3_aa: CASSFLGTRGQYF
cdr3_nt: TGTGCCAGCAGTTTCTTGGGGACCAGAGGGCAGTACTTC
v_call: TRBV6-2/TRBV6-3
d_call: -
j_call: TRBJ2-7
clone_size: -

cdr3_aa: CASSLGGGSSYNEQFF
cdr3_nt: TGTGCCAGCAGCCTGGGCGGGGGCAGCTCCTACAATGAGCAGTTCTTC
v_call: TRBV6-1
d_call: -
j_call: TRBJ2-1
clone_size: large

cdr3_aa: CASSPWTSGEETQYF
cdr3_nt: TGTGCCAGCAGTCCTTGGACTAGCGGGGAAGAGACCCAGTACTTC
v_call: TRBV12-3/TRBV12-4
d_call: TRBD2
j_call: TRBJ2-5
clone_size: medium-sized

cdr3_aa: CASSSSRWHNSPLHF
cdr3_nt: TGTGCCAGCAGTTCCTCGAGGTGGCATAATTCACCCCTCCACTTT
v_call: TRBV6-5
d_call: -
j_call: TRBJ1-6
clone_size: large

cdr3_aa: CASSLPPGQGASGYTF
cdr3_nt: TGTGCCAGCAGTTTACCTCCGGGACAGGGGGCCTCTGGCTACACCTTC
v_call: TRBV27
d_call: TRBD1
j_call: TRBJ1-2
clone_size: medium-sized

cdr3_aa: CASGIAVGEQFF
cdr3_nt: TGCGCCAGCGGAATAGCGGTCGGTGAGCAGTTCTTC
v_call: TRBV5-1
d_call: -
j_call: TRBJ2-1
clone_size: many

cdr3_aa: CASSLAWGGIQETQYF
cdr3_nt: TGTGCCAGCAGCTTAGCGTGGGGGGGGATCCAAGAGACCCAGTACTTC
v_call: TRBV7-2
d_call: TRBD2
j_call: TRBJ2-5
clone_size: many

cdr3_aa: CASSLPYRVGDGYTF
cdr3_nt: TGTGCCAGCAGCCTACCCTATAGGGTTGGGGATGGCTACACCTTC
v_call: TRBV28
d_call: -
j_call: TRBJ1-2
clone_size: -

cdr3_aa: CASRTVNYGYTF
cdr3_nt: TGTGCCAGCAGGACAGTTAACTATGGCTACACCTTC
v_call: TRBV7-2
d_call: -
j_call: TRBJ1-2
clone_size: medium-sized

cdr3_aa: CASSSQAISSYEQYF
cdr3_nt: TGTGCCAGCAGTTCACAGGCTATTAGCTCCTACGAGCAGTACTTC
v_call: TRBV6-1
d_call: -
j_call: TRBJ2-7
clone_size: medium-sized

cdr3_aa: CASRMEGAGTQYF
cdr3_nt: TGTGCCAGCAGGATGGAGGGGGCCGGGACCCAGTACTTC
v_call: TRBV6-2/TRBV6-3
d_call: -
j_call: TRBJ2-5
clone_size: medium-sized

cdr3_aa: CSASPGFSYEQYF
cdr3_nt: TGCAGTGCTAGTCCGGGATTCTCCTACGAGCAGTACTTC
v_call: TRBV20-1
d_call: -
j_call: TRBJ2-7
clone_size: large

cdr3_aa: CASSIGRKSSYEQYF
cdr3_nt: TGTGCCAGCAGTATAGGGCGAAAGAGCTCCTACGAGCAGTACTTC
v_call: TRBV27
d_call: -
j_call: TRBJ2-7
clone_size: few

cdr3_aa: CASSESLAMRQFF
cdr3_nt: TGCGCCAGCAGTGAGTCCCTGGCAATGAGGCAGTTCTTC
v_call: TRBV10-1
d_call: -
j_call: TRBJ2-1
clone_size: medium-sized

cdr3_aa: CASSSSFSGDEKLFF
cdr3_nt: TGTGCCAGCTCATCCTCCTTCAGCGGAGATGAAAAACTGTTTTTT
v_call: TRBV18
d_call: -
j_call: TRBJ1-4
clone_size: medium-sized

cdr3_aa: CASSPGQTYEQYF
cdr3_nt: TGTGCCAGCTCACCAGGGCAGACCTACGAGCAGTACTTC
v_call: TRBV18
d_call: -
j_call: TRBJ2-7
clone_size: large

cdr3_aa: CASSYRGGQPQHF
cdr3_nt: TGTGCCAGCAGTTACAGGGGCGGACAGCCCCAGCATTTT
v_call: TRBV6-2/TRBV6-3
d_call: -
j_call: TRBJ1-5
clone_size: -

cdr3_aa: CASSQDVRGAGEKLFF
cdr3_nt: TGCGCCAGCAGCCAAGACGTCAGGGGCGCGGGGGAAAAACTGTTTTTT
v_call: TRBV4-3
d_call: -
j_call: TRBJ1-4
clone_size: medium-sized

cdr3_aa: CASRPSGITSYEQYF
cdr3_nt: TGCGCCAGCAGACCTAGCGGGATAACCTCCTACGAGCAGTACTTC
v_call: TRBV10-2
d_call: TRBD2
j_call: TRBJ2-7
clone_size: large

cdr3_aa: CASSQEGQDKLFF
cdr3_nt: TGCGCCAGCAGCCAAGAAGGACAGGATAAGCTGTTTTTT
v_call: TRBV4-1
d_call: TRBD1
j_call: TRBJ1-4
clone_size: medium-sized